Listed here is a single T cell receptor beta chain. Its antigen is currently unknown. CDR1 is SGHNT and CDR2 is YYREEE in the germline V gene (reference sequence). Unmatched junction bases numbered 2, after V lost 2 bases and J lost 0 bases. The CDR3 loop spans 16 amino acids. The sample belongs to a study of cytotoxic CD8 clonotypes in ibrutinib-treated CLL. Turning to the study itself: Response samples were drawn at a median of roughly 13 months of treatment, range 6 to 36. Each sample contained, on average, approximately 230,000 productive templates and 75,000 to 95,000 productive rearrangements. Broader study findings: Baseline clonality was higher than in age-matched healthy donors and moved in step with circulating CD8+ T-cell counts. The clonality rise at ibrutinib response reflected private clonotype expansion.

Clones were sequenced by immunoSEQ multiplex PCR, and TCRdb holds only the in-frame ones, with some missing. The sample records 150,000 to 200,000 clones, 70% to 90% being singletons. The rearrangement joins TRBV5-4 to TRBJ2-1; TRBD2 agrees at 10 bases. Sequenced here: PBMCs, sampled at disease progression, from a patient treated with ibrutinib. This TCR was recovered from a human donor with chronic lymphocytic leukemia. This CDR3 is CASSLAGGSSYNEQFF. The DNA for the CDR3 is TGTGCCAGCAGCTTAGCGGGAGGGAGCTCCTACAATGAGCAGTTCTTC.